This TCR beta chain was sequenced in a study of OX40 agonist ivuxolimab in advanced cancers. Data came from immunoSEQ multiplex PCR; TCRdb stores just in-frame clones and leaves some out. This table holds approximately 98,000 clones, approximately 90% found once. V was cut by 1 base and J by 7 bases, with 15 bases left in between. In germline, CDR1 is SGHRS, CDR2 YFSETQ. This CDR3 has 15 residues. The receptor was derived from an adult with an advanced solid tumor such as melanoma, head and neck, liver or kidney cancer. The chain employs TRBV5-1 and TRBJ2-1; D may be TRBD1 (5 bases). This specimen consisted of CD4+ or CD8+ T cells sorted from blood, obtained in a trial of the OX40 agonist ivuxolimab. CDR3 sequence reads: CASSLLASPGNEQFF. The CDR3 DNA follows: TGCGCCAGCAGCTTGTTGGCCTCGCCAGGGAATGAGCAGTTCTTC.